The 26 T cell receptor beta chains reported below all come from one sample, sequenced in a study of regulatory T cells in long-lasting Graves disease (dated by TCRdb to the early 2020s). The library relied on multiplex PCR. The reads were generated on an Illumina HiSeq 4000. To build TCR beta libraries, CDR3 regions were amplified by Arm-PCR using iRepertoire HTBI primers. TCRdb applied fastp at Q25 and MiXCR to the public reads, then kept only in-frame beta chains. For every CDR3 protein sequence, its rows merge into one entry that carries the most common genes and DNA. For this sample there are 320,000 or so distinct CDR3 sequences; roughly 18% appear just once. The ten top clones hold less than 40% of the sample. The time point label, as the study defines it: newly diagnosed GD, antithyroid drugs for less than 3 months. RNA was extracted from PBMCs in TRIzol for both TCR sequencing and RNA sequencing.

The starting material was peripheral blood mononuclear cells (PBMCs), obtained at new diagnosis, from a patient treated with antithyroid drugs. The receptors originated from a female donor with Graves disease.

This clonotype came up many times. The rearrangement uses TRBV27 and TRBJ2-7, with D possibly being TRBD1 or TRBD2 (5 bases each). The germline V gene has CDR1 MNHEY and CDR2 SMNVEV (reference sequence). Trimming pared 3 bases from V and 0 bases from J, leaving 12 bases between. This CDR3 spans 15 amino acids. CDR3 nucleotides: TGTGCCAGCAGTTTGTCTGGGACGGGCTCCTACGAGCAGTACTTC. Translation: CASSLSGTGSYEQYF.

Ten or more counts support this clonotype. This sequence joins TRBV6-1 and TRBJ2-7, with 10 bases matching TRBD2. The CDR3 consists of 18 residues. Germline CDR1 MNHNS, CDR2 SASEGT. V lost 6 bases to trimming and J lost 3 bases; unmatched junction nucleotides: 17. The chain's CDR3 is CASSPGTSAPPGIYEQYF. CDR3 coding DNA: TGTGCCAGCAGCCCGGGGACTAGCGCCCCACCGGGGATCTACGAGCAGTACTTC.

Note on this clonotype: A far larger clone is a single base away, which makes a read error likely. The chain couples TRBV10-3 to TRBJ2-1; 9 bases match TRBD2. The CDR3 sequence is 13 residues long. CDR1 and CDR2 from the germline V gene are ENHRY and SYGVKD. Trimming removed 3 bases from V and 10 bases from J; junction bases left unmatched: 4. This CDR3 reads CAISDLREGEQFF. In nucleotides, the CDR3 is TGTGCCATCAGTGATCTGCGGGAGGGCGAGCAGTTCTTC.

Points on this clonotype: Since a much larger clone is just one base distant, this may be a read error. The chain is built from TRBV12-3 or TRBV12-4 and TRBJ1-2; 7 bases are shared with TRBD1. The CDR3 extends over 10 amino acids. CDR3 nucleotides: TGTGCCGGCAGTTGGGACAGATTGGCTTTC. Translated: CAGSWDRLAF.

This rearrangement joins TRBV29-1 to TRBJ1-2, with 8 bases aligning to TRBD1. The CDR3 is 13 residues long. The germline V gene has CDR1 SQVTM and CDR2 ANQGSEA. The J segment lost 7 bases and the V segment lost 4 bases, leaving 8 bases of the junction unmatched. The CDR3 bases are TGCAGCGTTGTTCGCAGGGGGCGCGTTGGCTACACCTTC. This sequence encodes CSVVRRGRVGYTF.

This clonotype was found many times. The V call is TRBV7-8, the J call TRBJ2-7; TRBD2 aligns across 16 bases. The CDR3 totals 20 residues. The V gene's germline CDR1 is SGHVS and CDR2 FQNEAQ. The junction had 9 bases not matched to a gene; V was cut back by 1 base and J by 0 bases. CDR3 in amino acids: CASSLVPGLAGGLFSYEQYF. CDR3 DNA sequence: TGTGCCAGCAGCTTAGTGCCGGGACTAGCGGGAGGGCTGTTCTCCTACGAGCAGTACTTC. The full variable domain, completed using reference TRBV7-8 and TRBJ2-7, is GAGVSQSPRYKVAKRGQDVALRCDPISGHVSLFWYQQALGQGPEFLTYFQNEAQLDKSGLPSDRFFAERPEGSVSTLKIQRTQQEDSAVYLCASSLVPGLAGGLFSYEQYFGPGTRLTVT.

This clonotype was detected once. The chain recombines TRBV7-8 with TRBJ1-1, with D unresolved. The CDR3 runs 12 residues. Trimming removed 5 bases from V and 4 bases from J, with 8 bases in between. Germline V gene lookup returns CDR1 SGHVS and CDR2 FQNEAQ. The CDR3 DNA reads TGTGCCAGCAGCACTCCGGGCACTGAAGCTTTCTTT. Translated, it gives CASSTPGTEAFF.

Comments on this clonotype: This could be a read error, since a much larger clone is one nucleotide away. The chain uses TRBV5-1 and TRBJ2-1; 8 bases map to TRBD2. The CDR3 length is 14 residues. Unmatched junction bases numbered 2, after V lost 0 bases and J lost 6 bases. CDR1 and CDR2 (germline): SGHRS, YFSETQ. The CDR3 spells CASSLALAGNEQFF. CDR3 nucleotide sequence: TGCGCCAGCAGCTTGGCTCTAGCGGGCAATGAGCAGTTCTTC. The variable domain in full, completed from reference TRBV5-1 and TRBJ2-1, reads KAGVTQTPRYLIKTRGQQVTLSCSPISGHRSVSWYQQTPGQGLQFLFEYFSETQRNKGNFPGRFSGRQFSNSRSEMNVSTLELGDSALYLCASSLALAGNEQFFGPGTRLTVL.

CDR3 DNA sequence: TGTGCCAGCGGTGTCGGTAGGGCCATCGGATGGGCGCCCCAGCATTTT. This sequence encodes CASGVGRAIGWAPQHF. The rearrangement uses TRBV7-2 and TRBJ1-5; D not certain. This CDR3 is built from 16 residues. Germline V gives CDR1 SGHTA, CDR2 FQGNSA. Trimming took 8 bases from V and 9 from J, leaving 26 bases between them.

V usage is TRBV12-3 or TRBV12-4 and J usage is TRBJ2-3; TRBD1 matches at 9 bases. V lost 4 bases to trimming and J lost 0 bases; unmatched junction nucleotides: 5. This CDR3 has 16 amino acids. This chain's CDR3 is CASSSGTGTSTDTQYF. The CDR3 DNA reads TGTGCCAGCAGTTCAGGGACAGGGACTAGCACAGATACGCAGTATTTT.

There are many counts of this clonotype. The V call is TRBV5-1, the J call TRBJ2-5; D call uncertain. Germline CDR1 reads SGHRS; CDR2 reads YFSETQ. The germline V and J ends were trimmed by 1 base and 0 bases, with 7 bases remaining between them. The CDR3 covers 14 residues. The CDR3 is CASSLFVDQETQYF. For the CDR3, the DNA is TGCGCCAGCAGCTTGTTCGTGGACCAAGAGACCCAGTACTTC.

This clonotype was seen a few times. The J gene is TRBJ2-7, the V gene TRBV3-1; D ambiguous. The CDR3 runs 13 residues. V was trimmed by 1 base and J by 6 bases, leaving 10 bases between them. CDR1 and CDR2 from the germline V gene are LGHDT and YNNKEL (reference sequence). Here the CDR3 DNA reads TGTGCCAGCAGCCAAGTGGGATTGGGCGAGCAGTACTTC. Translating gives CASSQVGLGEQYF.

This clonotype has a count of ten or more. This chain joins TRBV7-3 and TRBJ1-6; D ambiguous. The CDR3 runs 13 residues. The germline CDR1 and CDR2 sequences are SGHTA and FQGTGA. V shed 3 bases and J shed 7 bases, with 7 bases lying between them. Written as DNA, the CDR3 is TGTGCCAGCAGCTTTGGTGGCAATTCACCCCTCCACTTT. It translates to CASSFGGNSPLHF.

This clonotype was detected many times. A read error may produce the germline difference seen at one junction end. This rearrangement joins TRBV10-3 to TRBJ2-1; 7 nucleotides align to TRBD2. Per the germline V gene, CDR1 is ENHRY and CDR2 is SYGVKD. This CDR3 is built from 17 residues. The CDR3 is CAIGDPSGGSSYNEQFF. The CDR3 coding sequence is TGTGCCATCGGTGACCCGTCGGGCGGGAGCTCCTACAATGAGCAGTTCTTC.

This clonotype was found many times. The gene calls are TRBV27 and TRBJ1-6; D gene unclear. There are 14 residues in the CDR3. Trimming pared 2 bases from V and 7 bases from J, leaving 9 bases between. CDR1 is MNHEY, CDR2 SMNVEV, per germline (reference sequence). The CDR3 loop reads CASSLSRRNSPLHF. The CDR3 DNA reads TGTGCCAGCAGTTTAAGTCGGAGAAATTCACCCCTCCACTTT.

The chain has TRBV10-3 and TRBJ2-1; tentatively, D is TRBD2 (5 bases). Germline V gene lookup returns CDR1 ENHRY and CDR2 SYGVKD. This CDR3 is built from 14 residues. Deletions cut 6 bases from V and 0 bases from J, with 9 bases between. CDR3 sequence (DNA): TGTGCCATCAGCAGCGGCAGCTCCTACAATGAGCAGTTCTTC. Protein sequence: CAISSGSSYNEQFF.

Ten or more counts support this clonotype. The V call is TRBV4-1, the J call TRBJ2-5; 9 bases line up with TRBD1. V shed 3 bases, J shed 5 bases, and the junction held 7 bases outside the gene matches. There are 15 residues in the CDR3. The germline CDR1 and CDR2 sequences are MGHRA and YSYEKL. The CDR3 spells CASSHLTGGRETQYF. In DNA, the CDR3 is TGCGCCAGCAGCCACTTGACAGGGGGTAGGGAGACCCAGTACTTC.

A note on this clonotype: This may be a read error: a much more frequent sequence differs by one nucleotide. J is TRBJ1-1 and V is TRBV11-3, with no clear D. This CDR3 has 15 amino acids. CDR1 SGHNT and CDR2 YENEEA come from the germline V gene. The CDR3 protein is CAGSPLGRDNTEAFF. The CDR3 bases are TGTGCCGGCAGCCCCTTGGGCCGCGATAACACTGAAGCTTTCTTT.

This clonotype was picked up many times. This sequence joins TRBV20-1 and TRBJ1-3; a possible D gene is TRBD1 (6 bases). The CDR3 loop spans 13 amino acids. Between the trimmed V and J ends, which lost 4 bases and 2 bases, there was a span of 9 bases. The V gene's germline CDR1 is DFQATT and CDR2 SNEGSKA (reference sequence). CDR3 loop: CSATTGPGNTIYF. CDR3 nucleotide sequence: TGCAGTGCTACAACAGGGCCTGGAAACACCATATATTTT.

The genes are TRBV6-9 and TRBJ2-2; TRBD2 aligns across 9 bases. J gave up 7 bases and V 3 bases, and 6 bases lay outside the gene matches. Per the germline V gene, CDR1 is MNHGY and CDR2 is SVAAGI. CDR3 length: 15 amino acids. CDR3 in amino acids: CASSYSSGNGGELFF. In DNA, the CDR3 is TGTGCCAGCAGTTACTCTAGCGGGAACGGCGGGGAGCTGTTTTTT.

For this clonotype: This likely traces to a read error, being one base from a far larger clone. The chain has TRBV9 and TRBJ2-7; perhaps TRBD2 as D (6 bases). The V end lost 7 bases, the J end lost 7 bases, and 27 bases lay between the germline ends. Per the germline V gene, CDR1 is SGDLS and CDR2 is YYNGEE. This CDR3 region has 16 residues. CDR3 in amino acids: CASSGDEEFTRHEQYF. The CDR3 bases are TGTGCCAGCTCGGGGGACGAGGAATTCACTCGCCATGAGCAGTACTTC.

As concerns this clonotype: This may come from a read error, since a much larger clone is one base off. J is TRBJ2-5 and V is TRBV6-1, with a possible D match to TRBD1 (6 bases). The length of the CDR3 is 15 residues. Germline CDR1 is MNHNS and CDR2 is SASEGT. V gave up 6 bases and J gave up 4 bases, with 18 bases separating them. The DNA for the CDR3 is TGTGCCAGCAGCCAGTGGGGGCGCAATGGAGAGACCCAGTACTTC. Amino acid sequence: CASSQWGRNGETQYF.

The chain combines TRBV27 with TRBJ2-7; 13 nucleotides match TRBD2. The germline CDR1 and CDR2 sequences are MNHEY and SMNVEV (reference sequence). V lost 10 bases and J lost 6; bases outside the gene matches: 6. The CDR3 has 13 amino acids. CDR3 DNA: TGTGCCACCCGGACTAGCGGGAGTAGCGAGCAGTACTTC. Translation gives CATRTSGSSEQYF.

This clonotype was seen a few times. The gene calls are TRBV20-1 and TRBJ2-2; D gene unclear. The germline V gene has CDR1 DFQATT and CDR2 SNEGSKA (reference sequence). CDR3 length: 13 amino acids. The germline V and J ends were trimmed by 3 bases and 7 bases, with 12 bases remaining between them. CDR3 sequence: CSARTASGGELFF. CDR3 nucleotides: TGCAGTGCTAGGACGGCTAGTGGCGGGGAGCTGTTTTTT.

CDR3 bases: TGTGCCAGCAGCTCTGGGGGCCAGAGCACAGATACGCAGTATTTT. Its translation: CASSSGGQSTDTQYF. The chain joins TRBV7-2 to TRBJ2-3; tentatively, D is TRBD1 (6 bases). Per the germline V gene, CDR1 is SGHTA and CDR2 is FQGNSA. The CDR3 length is 15 residues. Trimming took 4 bases from V and 0 from J, leaving 11 bases between them.

This clonotype was detected once. This chain uses TRBV12-3 or TRBV12-4 with TRBJ2-3; D is ambiguous. CDR3 length equals 17 residues. The V and J ends lost 1 base and 0 bases respectively, with 14 bases between them. CDR3 DNA sequence: TGTGCCAGCAGTTTAGGCCACATCACCCTTAGCACAGATACGCAGTATTTT. As protein: CASSLGHITLSTDTQYF.